This is a list of T cell receptor beta chains from one sample in a study of regulatory T cells in long-lasting Graves disease. TCRdb passed the multiplex PCR reads through MiXCR, listing each CDR3 protein once. Here the sample spans over 400,000 distinct CDR3 sequences, 12% to 15% being singletons. These records were also assigned to another study, of T cells in Graves' hyperthyroidism and ophthalmopathy.

The material was peripheral blood mononuclear cells (PBMCs), obtained at new diagnosis, from a patient treated with antithyroid drugs. Receptors were obtained from a woman between 45 and 60 years old with Graves disease. Each CDR3 is given with its conserved first and last residue. Where a row states a size, it is once, few, many or the class of an expanded clone; other rows omit it.

abundance: many
j_gene: TRBJ2-2
v_gene: TRBV7-9
CDR3aa: CASSLETSGYYTGELFF

abundance: many
j_gene: TRBJ2-3
v_gene: TRBV7-9
CDR3aa: CASSFGYTDTQYF

abundance: -
j_gene: TRBJ2-3
v_gene: TRBV4-1
CDR3aa: CASSQDGLAGDTQYF

abundance: few
j_gene: TRBJ2-3
v_gene: TRBV10-1
CDR3aa: CASSGGTDTDTQYF

abundance: few
j_gene: TRBJ2-4
v_gene: TRBV20-1
CDR3aa: CSARQVTLAKNIQYF

abundance: many
j_gene: TRBJ2-2
v_gene: TRBV7-2
CDR3aa: CASSLEGTNTGELFF

abundance: many
j_gene: TRBJ2-5
v_gene: TRBV2
CDR3aa: CASLTGTSERETQYF

abundance: many
j_gene: TRBJ1-5
v_gene: TRBV20-1
CDR3aa: CSARALAASQSNQPQHF

abundance: many
j_gene: TRBJ2-7
v_gene: TRBV30
CDR3aa: CAWSVLDRTYEQYF

abundance: -
j_gene: TRBJ2-7
v_gene: TRBV2
CDR3aa: CASSQTENSYEQYF

abundance: many
j_gene: TRBJ1-1
v_gene: TRBV6-1
CDR3aa: CASSNNWDVTTGGNTEAFF

abundance: -
j_gene: TRBJ2-7
v_gene: TRBV27
CDR3aa: CASSFTGTSVRVGHYYEQYF

abundance: -
j_gene: TRBJ2-1
v_gene: TRBV11-2
CDR3aa: CASSPGLAGHNEQFF

abundance: few
j_gene: TRBJ2-4
v_gene: TRBV11-2
CDR3aa: CASSPLLGGLAKNIQYF

abundance: -
j_gene: TRBJ1-2
v_gene: TRBV12-3/TRBV12-4
CDR3aa: CASSPAAGDPYGYTF

abundance: few
j_gene: TRBJ1-5
v_gene: TRBV6-1
CDR3aa: CASKREVGNQPQHF

abundance: many
j_gene: TRBJ2-3
v_gene: TRBV28
CDR3aa: CASSFSSSPSTDTQYF

abundance: few
j_gene: TRBJ2-3
v_gene: TRBV5-1
CDR3aa: CASSLGGTVRTDTQYF

abundance: many
j_gene: TRBJ2-3
v_gene: TRBV28
CDR3aa: CASRAPTDTQYF

abundance: -
j_gene: TRBJ1-1
v_gene: TRBV10-1
CDR3aa: CASSESGGGEAFF

abundance: many
j_gene: TRBJ1-5
v_gene: TRBV6-5
CDR3aa: CASSYFGPNQPQHF

abundance: many
j_gene: TRBJ1-2
v_gene: TRBV5-1
CDR3aa: CASSPNAGNYGYTF

abundance: few
j_gene: TRBJ1-4
v_gene: TRBV29-1
CDR3aa: CSVPGQLDDEKLFF

abundance: many
j_gene: TRBJ2-1
v_gene: TRBV27
CDR3aa: CASTSPPFRNEQFF

abundance: few
j_gene: TRBJ1-5
v_gene: TRBV7-2
CDR3aa: CASSSPWGTLVGNQPQHF

abundance: -
j_gene: TRBJ2-5
v_gene: TRBV4-1
CDR3aa: CASSQEGVWGLETQYF

abundance: -
j_gene: TRBJ1-5
v_gene: TRBV18
CDR3aa: CASSPGTRSNQPQHF

abundance: -
j_gene: TRBJ1-1
v_gene: TRBV5-1
CDR3aa: CASSLVWLSVNTEAFF

abundance: -
j_gene: TRBJ1-4
v_gene: TRBV4-2
CDR3aa: CASSQDGNSDEKLFF

abundance: many
j_gene: TRBJ2-1
v_gene: TRBV27
CDR3aa: CASTEGIVAGGPPPYNEQFF

abundance: -
j_gene: TRBJ1-1
v_gene: TRBV10-3
CDR3aa: CAISGNVGQANTEAFF

abundance: few
j_gene: TRBJ1-2
v_gene: TRBV4-2
CDR3aa: CASSTRGFDGYTF

abundance: few
j_gene: TRBJ2-1
v_gene: TRBV10-2
CDR3aa: CASKGLGDYNEQFF

abundance: many
j_gene: TRBJ2-7
v_gene: TRBV6-5
CDR3aa: CASSYSPGLSYEQYF

abundance: many
j_gene: TRBJ2-2
v_gene: TRBV11-2
CDR3aa: CASRSPGSPSGRFGELFF

abundance: many
j_gene: TRBJ1-5
v_gene: TRBV28
CDR3aa: CASSVTGGHQPQHF

abundance: -
j_gene: TRBJ1-5
v_gene: TRBV5-5
CDR3aa: CASSRQGARSNQPQHF

abundance: -
j_gene: TRBJ1-6
v_gene: TRBV27
CDR3aa: CASSFEGAGNSPLHF

abundance: many
j_gene: TRBJ1-1
v_gene: TRBV19
CDR3aa: CASSIADNTEAFF

abundance: many
j_gene: TRBJ2-1
v_gene: TRBV20-1
CDR3aa: CSARSERHEQFF